The entry below describes one T cell receptor beta chain. Its antigen is not known. With baseline, cycle 4 day 1, and cycle 7 day 1 as timepoints, blood was sampled. The sample is drawn from a study of OX40 agonist ivuxolimab in advanced cancers. Study conclusions and caveats: The average count of expanded clones was higher among CD8+ T cells than among CD4+. CD4+ and CD8+ blood T cells expanded clonally by week 6 at 0.1 to 3.0 mg/kg.

The CDR3 has 16 amino acids. The ends were cut back, 3 bases at V and 4 bases at J, with 19 bases in the middle. The V gene's germline CDR1 is SGHDT and CDR2 YYEEEE. The assay was immunoSEQ multiplex PCR, and TCRdb's table has in-frame clones only and misses some. The sample carries 95,000 to 100,000 clones, about 79% recorded once. The rearrangement joins TRBV5-6 to TRBJ1-1, with D possibly being TRBD1 (6 bases). Source: CD4+ or CD8+ T cells sorted from blood, taken in a trial of the OX40 agonist ivuxolimab. The sequence was collected from an adult with an advanced solid tumor such as melanoma, head and neck, liver or kidney cancer. The CDR3 loop is CASSSRIKLRGTEAFF. Here the CDR3 DNA reads TGTGCCAGCAGCTCTAGAATAAAACTCAGGGGCACTGAAGCTTTCTTT.